Below are 6 T cell receptor beta chains sequenced from a single sample in a study of T cells in Graves' hyperthyroidism and ophthalmopathy. Amplification of TCR beta CDR3 regions used RNA as the template. During a first-round RT-PCR of the TCR CDR3, the HTBI primer set was used. Each CDR3 protein gets one entry after TCRdb re-called the multiplex PCR reads with MiXCR. This table holds around 380,000 distinct CDR3 sequences, roughly 12% found once. Sequenced: blood. These receptors all come from a man aged 25-40 years with Graves' hyperthyroidism that later progressed to Graves' ophthalmopathy.

This clonotype has a handful of counts. The chain is built from TRBV29-1 and TRBJ2-7; tentatively, D is TRBD1 (6 bases). V was pared by 2 bases and J by 3 bases, with 14 bases between. The germline V gene has CDR1 SQVTM and CDR2 ANQGSEA. The CDR3 loop spans 14 amino acids. CDR3 in DNA: TGCAGCGTTGAAACCCCAGGGGAATACTACGAGCAGTACTTC. It is translated as CSVETPGEYYEQYF.

This clonotype has only a few counts. This chain joins TRBV2 and TRBJ2-2; weak D call: TRBD1 (6 bases). V lost 8 bases, J lost 4 bases, and 11 bases lay in between. The CDR3 covers 13 residues. Germline V gene lookup returns CDR1 SNHLY and CDR2 FYNNEI. The DNA of the CDR3 is TGTGCCAGCCATAGCAGGGGCACCGGGGAGCTGTTTTTT. It encodes CASHSRGTGELFF. Full variable domain (outside the CDR3, taken from reference TRBV2 and TRBJ2-2): EPEVTQTPSHQVTQMGQEVILRCVPISNHLYFYWYRQILGQKVEFLVSFYNNEISEKSEIFDDQFSVERPDGSNFTLKIRSTKLEDSAMYFCASHSRGTGELFFGEGSRLTVL.

This clonotype appeared a few times. The chain joins TRBV27 to TRBJ2-7; D is undetermined. Germline loops: CDR1 MNHEY, CDR2 SMNVEV (reference sequence). V lost 6 bases and J lost 2, with 17 bases in between. The CDR3 covers 15 residues. The CDR3 protein is CASSSLPPQTYEQYF. As DNA, the CDR3 is TGTGCCAGCAGCTCCCTCCCCCCACAGACCTACGAGCAGTACTTC.

Remarks on this clonotype: The junction and the germline gene differ at one end; a read error may be behind it. The chain carries TRBV12-5 and TRBJ2-5; TRBD2 is a possible D gene (8 bases). Germline CDR1 and CDR2: LGHNT and FRNRAP. This CDR3 has 14 amino acids. In nucleotides, the CDR3 is TGTACTAGTGGTTTAGCGGGACAGCAAGAGACCCAGTACTTC. As protein: CTSGLAGQQETQYF.

The sample holds many counts of this clonotype. The V and J genes are TRBV27 and TRBJ1-6; no clear D gene. In germline, CDR1 is MNHEY, CDR2 SMNVEV (reference sequence). The germline V and J ends were trimmed by 5 bases and 7 bases, with 12 bases remaining between them. The CDR3 extends over 14 amino acids. CDR3 nucleotide sequence: TGTGCCAGCAGTCCTCGTGCCCGGAATTCACCCCTCCACTTT. Translating it yields CASSPRARNSPLHF.

This clonotype appeared many times. The chain carries TRBV15 and TRBJ2-5; 11 nucleotides agree with TRBD2. Germline V CDR1 and CDR2: LNHNV, YYDKDF (reference sequence). The V segment lost 6 bases and the J segment 4 bases; nucleotides outside the gene matches: 7. The CDR3 has 15 amino acids. DNA of the CDR3: TGTGCCACCAGTCCGAGACTAGCGGGAAGAGAGACCCAGTACTTC. This translates into CATSPRLAGRETQYF.